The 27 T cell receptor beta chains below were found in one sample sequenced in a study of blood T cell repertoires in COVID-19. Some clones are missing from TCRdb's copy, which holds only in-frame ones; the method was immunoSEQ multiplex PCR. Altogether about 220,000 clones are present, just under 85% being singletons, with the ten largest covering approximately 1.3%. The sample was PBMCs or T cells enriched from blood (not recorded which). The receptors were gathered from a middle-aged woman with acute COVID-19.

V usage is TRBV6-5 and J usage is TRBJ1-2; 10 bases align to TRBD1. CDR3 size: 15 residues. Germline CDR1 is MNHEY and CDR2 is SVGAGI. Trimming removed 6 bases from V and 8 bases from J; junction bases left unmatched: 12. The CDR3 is CASRETGGAVEGYTF. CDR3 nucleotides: TGTGCCAGCAGGGAGACAGGGGGCGCGGTAGAGGGCTACACCTTC.

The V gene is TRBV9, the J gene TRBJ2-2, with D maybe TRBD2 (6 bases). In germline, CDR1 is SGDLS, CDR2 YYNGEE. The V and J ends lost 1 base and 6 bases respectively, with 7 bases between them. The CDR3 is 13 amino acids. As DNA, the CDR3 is TGTGCCAGCAGCGTAACGGGGGCCGGGGAGCTGTTTTTT. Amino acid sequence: CASSVTGAGELFF.

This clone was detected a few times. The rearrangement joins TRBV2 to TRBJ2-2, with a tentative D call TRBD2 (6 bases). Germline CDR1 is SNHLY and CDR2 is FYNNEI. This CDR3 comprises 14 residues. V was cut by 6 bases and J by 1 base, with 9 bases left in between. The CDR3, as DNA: TGTGCCAGCAGACCGGGACTGAACACCGGGGAGCTGTTTTTT. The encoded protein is CASRPGLNTGELFF.

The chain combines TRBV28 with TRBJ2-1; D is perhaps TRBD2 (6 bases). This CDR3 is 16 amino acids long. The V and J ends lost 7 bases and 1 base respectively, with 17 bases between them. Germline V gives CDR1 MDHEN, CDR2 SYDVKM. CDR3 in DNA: TGTGCCAGCAAACTACTAGCCCCGACTTCCTACAATGAGCAGTTCTTC. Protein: CASKLLAPTSYNEQFF.

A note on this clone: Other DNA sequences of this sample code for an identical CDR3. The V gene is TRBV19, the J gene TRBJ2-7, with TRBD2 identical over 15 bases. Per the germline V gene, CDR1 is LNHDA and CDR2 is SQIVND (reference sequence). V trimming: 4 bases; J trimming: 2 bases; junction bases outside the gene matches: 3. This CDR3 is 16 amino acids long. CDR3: CASSTRTSGRAYEQYF. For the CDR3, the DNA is TGTGCCAGTAGTACGAGGACTAGCGGGAGGGCCTACGAGCAGTACTTC.

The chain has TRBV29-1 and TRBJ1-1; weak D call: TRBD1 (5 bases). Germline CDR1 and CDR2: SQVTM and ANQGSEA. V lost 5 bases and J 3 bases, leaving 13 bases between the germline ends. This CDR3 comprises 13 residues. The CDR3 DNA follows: TGCAGCGTTCCCGGGGGGGACTACACTGAAGCTTTCTTT. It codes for CSVPGGDYTEAFF.

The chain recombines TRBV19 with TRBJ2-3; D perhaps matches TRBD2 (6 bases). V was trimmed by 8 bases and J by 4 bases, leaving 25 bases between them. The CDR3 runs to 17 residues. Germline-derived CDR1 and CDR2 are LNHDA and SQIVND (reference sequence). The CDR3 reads CASRSTGVSGGPDTQYF. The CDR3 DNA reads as TGTGCCAGTCGTTCGACGGGAGTCTCAGGTGGGCCAGATACGCAGTATTTT.

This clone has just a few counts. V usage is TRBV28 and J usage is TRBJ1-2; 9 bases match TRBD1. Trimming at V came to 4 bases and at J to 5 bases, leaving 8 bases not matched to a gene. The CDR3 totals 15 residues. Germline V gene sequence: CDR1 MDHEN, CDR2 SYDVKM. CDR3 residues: CASSSTGTGYYGYTF. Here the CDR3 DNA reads TGTGCCAGCAGTTCAACCGGGACAGGGTATTATGGCTACACCTTC.

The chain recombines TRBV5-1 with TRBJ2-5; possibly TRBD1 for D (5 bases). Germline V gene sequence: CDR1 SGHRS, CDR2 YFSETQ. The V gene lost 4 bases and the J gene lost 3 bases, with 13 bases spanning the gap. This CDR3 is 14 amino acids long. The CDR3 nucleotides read TGCGCCAGCAGCCCTGGAATAGGGGAAGAGACCCAGTACTTC. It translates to CASSPGIGEETQYF.

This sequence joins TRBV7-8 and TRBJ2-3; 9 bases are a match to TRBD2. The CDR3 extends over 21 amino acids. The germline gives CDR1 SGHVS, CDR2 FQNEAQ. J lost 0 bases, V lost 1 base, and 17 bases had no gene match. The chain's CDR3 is CASSLERLYSGRGTSTDTQYF. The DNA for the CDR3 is TGTGCCAGCAGCTTAGAAAGATTATATAGCGGGAGAGGGACTAGCACAGATACGCAGTATTTT.

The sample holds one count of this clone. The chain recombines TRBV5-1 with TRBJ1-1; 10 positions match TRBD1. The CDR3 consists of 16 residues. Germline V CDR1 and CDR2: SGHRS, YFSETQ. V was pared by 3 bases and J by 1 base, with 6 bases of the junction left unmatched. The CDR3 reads CASSSLTGGRNTEAFF. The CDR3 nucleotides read TGCGCCAGCAGCTCCCTGACAGGGGGCAGGAACACTGAAGCTTTCTTT.

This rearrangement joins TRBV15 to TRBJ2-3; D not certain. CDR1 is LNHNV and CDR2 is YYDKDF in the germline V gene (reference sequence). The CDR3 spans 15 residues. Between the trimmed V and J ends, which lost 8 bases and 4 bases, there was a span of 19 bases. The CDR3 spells CATGARLIGPDTQYF. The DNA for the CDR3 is TGTGCCACCGGCGCCAGACTGATAGGTCCAGATACGCAGTATTTT.

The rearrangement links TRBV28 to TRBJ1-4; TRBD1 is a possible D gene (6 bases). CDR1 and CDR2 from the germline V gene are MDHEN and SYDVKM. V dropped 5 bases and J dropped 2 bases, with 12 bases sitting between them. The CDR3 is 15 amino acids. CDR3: CASSPQGTTNEKLFF. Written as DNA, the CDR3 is TGTGCCAGCAGTCCTCAGGGGACCACTAATGAAAAACTGTTTTTT.

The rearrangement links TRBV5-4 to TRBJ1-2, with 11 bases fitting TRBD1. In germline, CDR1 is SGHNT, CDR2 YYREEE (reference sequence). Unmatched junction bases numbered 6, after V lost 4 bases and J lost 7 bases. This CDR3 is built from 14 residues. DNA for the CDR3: TGTGCCAGCAGCCCCCCAGGGACAGGGGGTGGCTACACCTTC. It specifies CASSPPGTGGGYTF.

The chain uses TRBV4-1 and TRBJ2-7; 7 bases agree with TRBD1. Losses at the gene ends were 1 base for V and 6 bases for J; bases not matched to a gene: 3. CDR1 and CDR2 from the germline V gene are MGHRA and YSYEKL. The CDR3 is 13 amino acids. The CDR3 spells CASSQGGGSEQYF. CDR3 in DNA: TGCGCCAGCAGCCAAGGAGGGGGCAGCGAGCAGTACTTC.

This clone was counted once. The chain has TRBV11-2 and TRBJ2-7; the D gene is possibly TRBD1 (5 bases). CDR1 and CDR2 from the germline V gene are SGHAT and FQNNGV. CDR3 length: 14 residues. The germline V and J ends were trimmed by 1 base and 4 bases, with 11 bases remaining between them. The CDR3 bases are TGTGCCAGCAGCTTAGTCCCAGGGAATTACGAGCAGTACTTC. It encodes CASSLVPGNYEQYF.

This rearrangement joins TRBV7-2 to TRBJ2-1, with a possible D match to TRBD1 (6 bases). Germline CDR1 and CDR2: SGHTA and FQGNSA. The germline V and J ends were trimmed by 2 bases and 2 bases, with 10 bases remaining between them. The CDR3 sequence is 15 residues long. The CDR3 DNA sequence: TGTGCCAGCAGCTTACAGGGGACCACCTACAATGAGCAGTTCTTC. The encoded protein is CASSLQGTTYNEQFF.

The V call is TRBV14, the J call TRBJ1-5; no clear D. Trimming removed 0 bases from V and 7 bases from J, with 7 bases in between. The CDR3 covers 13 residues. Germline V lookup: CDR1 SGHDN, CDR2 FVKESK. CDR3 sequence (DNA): TGTGCCAGCAGCCAAGAGGCGGGACAGCCCCAGCATTTT. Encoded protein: CASSQEAGQPQHF.

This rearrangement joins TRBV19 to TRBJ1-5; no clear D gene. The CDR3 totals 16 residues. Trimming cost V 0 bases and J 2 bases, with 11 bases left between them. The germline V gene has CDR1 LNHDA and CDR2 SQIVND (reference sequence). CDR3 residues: CASSIEGIRGNQPQHF. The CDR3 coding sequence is TGTGCCAGTAGTATAGAAGGCATCCGGGGCAATCAGCCCCAGCATTTT.

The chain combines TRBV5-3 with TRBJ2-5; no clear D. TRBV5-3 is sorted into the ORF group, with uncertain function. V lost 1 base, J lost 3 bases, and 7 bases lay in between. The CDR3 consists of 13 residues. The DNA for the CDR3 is TGTGCCAGAAGCTTGTACCGGGAAGAGACCCAGTACTTC. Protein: CARSLYREETQYF.

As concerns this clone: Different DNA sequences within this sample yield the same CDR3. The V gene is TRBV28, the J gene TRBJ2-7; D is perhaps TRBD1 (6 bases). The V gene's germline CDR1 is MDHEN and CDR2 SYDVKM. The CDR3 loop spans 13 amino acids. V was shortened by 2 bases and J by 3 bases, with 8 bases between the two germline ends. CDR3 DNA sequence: TGTGCCAGCAGTTTACTACAGGGCTACGAGCAGTACTTC. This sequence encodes CASSLLQGYEQYF.

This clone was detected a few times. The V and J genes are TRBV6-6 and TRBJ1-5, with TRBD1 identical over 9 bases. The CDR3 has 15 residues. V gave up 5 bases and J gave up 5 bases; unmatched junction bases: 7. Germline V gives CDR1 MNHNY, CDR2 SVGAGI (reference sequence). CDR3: CASSEPGQGHQPQHF. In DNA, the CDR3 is TGTGCCAGCAGTGAGCCGGGACAGGGACATCAGCCCCAGCATTTT.

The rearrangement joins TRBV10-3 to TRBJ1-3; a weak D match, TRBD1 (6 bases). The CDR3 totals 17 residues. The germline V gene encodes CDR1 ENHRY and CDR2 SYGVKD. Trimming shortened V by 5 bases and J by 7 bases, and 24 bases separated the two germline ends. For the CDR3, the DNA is TGTGCCATCAGTATGCCGCCCCGGACAGCTTCATCGAACACCATATATTTT. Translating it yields CAISMPPRTASSNTIYF.

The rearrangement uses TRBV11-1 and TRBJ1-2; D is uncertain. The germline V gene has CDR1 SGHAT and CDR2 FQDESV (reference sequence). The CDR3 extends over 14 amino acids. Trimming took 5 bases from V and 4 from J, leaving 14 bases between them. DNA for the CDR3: TGTGCCAGCAGCATCTCCGGTTGGAGCTATGGCTACACCTTC. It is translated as CASSISGWSYGYTF.

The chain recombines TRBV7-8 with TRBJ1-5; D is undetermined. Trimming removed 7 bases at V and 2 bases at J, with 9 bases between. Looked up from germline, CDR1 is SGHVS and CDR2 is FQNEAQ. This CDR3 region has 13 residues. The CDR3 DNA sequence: TGTGCCAGCACCCTTATAGGCAATCAGCCCCAGCATTTT. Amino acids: CASTLIGNQPQHF.

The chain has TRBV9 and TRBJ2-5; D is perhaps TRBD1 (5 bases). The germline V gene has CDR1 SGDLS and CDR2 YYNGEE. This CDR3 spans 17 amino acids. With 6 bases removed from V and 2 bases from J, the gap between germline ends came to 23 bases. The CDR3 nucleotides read TGTGCCAGCAACAACGTCCCCCTATGGACAAATCAAGAGACCCAGTACTTC. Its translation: CASNNVPLWTNQETQYF.

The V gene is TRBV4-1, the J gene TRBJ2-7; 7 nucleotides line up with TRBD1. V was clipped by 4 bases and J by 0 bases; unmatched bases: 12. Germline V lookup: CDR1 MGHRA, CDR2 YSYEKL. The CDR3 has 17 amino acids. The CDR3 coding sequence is TGCGCCAGCAGCCTATCTCCCCCCGGGACAGACTCCTACGAGCAGTACTTC. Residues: CASSLSPPGTDSYEQYF.